The present T cell receptor beta chain was sequenced within a study of blood T cell repertoires in COVID-19. The CDR3 has 17 amino acids. V was clipped by 3 bases and J by 2 bases; unmatched bases: 5. CDR1 is KGHSH and CDR2 is LQKENI in the germline V gene. Authors' data handling: Scientists estimated how many nucleated cells there were by amplifying reference gene primers. Here immunoSEQ multiplex PCR was the method, and the copy in TCRdb shows in-frame clones only, minus some. The V and J calls and clone size are taken from that table; D and trimming were inferred from the DNA. The profile shows about 190,000 clones, approximately 90% of them singletons.

This TCR derives from a human donor in a cohort sampled during active COVID-19. The chain has TRBV18 and TRBJ2-5, with 14 bases lining up with TRBD2. Input material: peripheral blood. The CDR3 region is CASSPGTSGGSQETQYF. The CDR3 bases are TGTGCCAGCTCACCTGGGACTAGCGGGGGTTCACAAGAGACCCAGTACTTC.